The TCR beta chain described here comes from a study of preoperative IRX-2 immunotherapy in early breast cancer. The data were produced by immunoSEQ multiplex PCR, yet TCRdb's version contains in-frame clones alone and is incomplete. The table has fewer than 35,000 clones, roughly 91% seen once; the top ten hold 1.5% to 2%. As for treatment: preoperative locoregional IRX-2 cytokine immunotherapy. V shed 6 bases and J shed 4 bases, with 7 bases lying between them. The germline V gene encodes CDR1 LNHDA and CDR2 SQIVND (reference sequence). This CDR3 is built from 13 residues. This sequence joins TRBV19 and TRBJ1-6, with D unresolved. The TCR comes from a human donor with breast cancer. Sequences were derived from tumor tissue, sampled after IRX-2 immunotherapy. CDR3 nucleotide sequence: TGTGCCAGTAGGCCGGAGTATAATTCACCCCTCCACTTT. Translated, it gives CASRPEYNSPLHF.